Included here is one T cell receptor (beta chain) sequence, with context. Authors' methods: Amplifying reference gene primers gave estimates of nucleated cell counts. Here immunoSEQ multiplex PCR was the method, and the copy in TCRdb shows in-frame clones only, minus some. V and J calls and clone size are as listed in that table; D and trimming were resolved from the DNA. The sample consists of 45,000 or so clones, around 86% of them appearing once. The germline gives CDR1 MGHDK, CDR2 SYGVNS. Unmatched junction bases numbered 10, after V lost 3 bases and J lost 6 bases. The CDR3 extends over 16 amino acids. This entry comes from a study of blood T cell repertoires in COVID-19. Whole-study context: The United States, Italy and Spain were the sources of the acute and convalescent COVID-19 samples.

The chain uses TRBV25-1 and TRBJ2-2; 7 bases are a match to TRBD1. Source material: peripheral blood. This TCR was recovered from a man in his forties with active COVID-19. The CDR3 reads CASSEVQGIFSGELFF. CDR3 DNA sequence: TGTGCCAGCAGTGAGGTACAGGGGATATTTTCCGGGGAGCTGTTTTTT.